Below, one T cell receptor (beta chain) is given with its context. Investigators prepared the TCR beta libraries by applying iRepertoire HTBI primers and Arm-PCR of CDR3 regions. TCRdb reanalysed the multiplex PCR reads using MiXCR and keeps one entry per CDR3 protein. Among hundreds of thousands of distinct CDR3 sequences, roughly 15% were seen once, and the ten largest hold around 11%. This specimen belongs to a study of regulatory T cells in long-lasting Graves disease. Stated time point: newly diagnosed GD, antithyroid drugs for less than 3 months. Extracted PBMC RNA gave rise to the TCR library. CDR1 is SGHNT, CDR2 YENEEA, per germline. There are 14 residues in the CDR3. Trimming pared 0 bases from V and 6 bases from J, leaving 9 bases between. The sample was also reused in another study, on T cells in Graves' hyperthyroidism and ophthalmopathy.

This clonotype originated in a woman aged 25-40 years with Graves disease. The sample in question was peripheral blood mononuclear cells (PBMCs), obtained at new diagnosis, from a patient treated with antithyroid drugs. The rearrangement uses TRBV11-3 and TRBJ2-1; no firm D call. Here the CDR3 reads CASSLDPNSNEQFF. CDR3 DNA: TGTGCCAGCAGCTTAGATCCTAACAGCAATGAGCAGTTCTTC.